Listed here are 17 T cell receptor beta chains from one sample, sequenced in a study of blood T cell repertoires in COVID-19 (dated by TCRdb to about 2020). The method was the immunoSEQ multiplex PCR assay. What TCRdb holds here is the immuneACCESS table cut down to in-frame rearrangements. Part of the clones is not present; checked against another copy, under half of the missing clones reflect an unresolved V gene, and the others are unexplained. Recorded for this sample are nearly 350,000 clones; more than 75% of them occurred a single time. 0.9% to 1.2% of the sample is taken by the ten largest. The sequencing input was PBMCs or T cells enriched from blood (not recorded which). Receptors originate from a woman younger than 45 who had recovered from COVID-19.

This clone was detected a few times. The chain employs TRBV3-1 (or the pseudogene TRBV3-2) and TRBJ2-2; 8 bases map to TRBD2. This CDR3 is 14 amino acids long. CDR1 is LGHDT and CDR2 is YNNKEL in the germline V gene (reference sequence). The junction had 2 bases not matched to a gene; V was cut back by 4 bases and J by 4 bases. The CDR3 spells CASSLSGGTGELFF. In nucleotides, the CDR3 is TGTGCCAGCAGCCTGAGCGGGGGCACCGGGGAGCTGTTTTTT.

The V gene is TRBV6-5, the J gene TRBJ1-6, with D maybe TRBD1 (6 bases). The CDR3 is made up of 14 amino acids. Deletions cut 6 bases from V and 10 bases from J, with 16 bases between. Germline CDR1 reads MNHEY; CDR2 reads SVGAGI. CDR3 region: CASRGAQGSSPLHF. CDR3 nucleotide sequence: TGTGCCAGCAGGGGGGCACAGGGTTCCTCACCCCTCCACTTT.

The V gene is TRBV10-3, the J gene TRBJ1-1, with 7 bases aligning to TRBD1. The CDR3 totals 13 residues. Looked up from germline, CDR1 is ENHRY and CDR2 is SYGVKD. Trimming at V came to 6 bases and at J to 3 bases, leaving 4 bases not matched to a gene. This CDR3 reads CAIRTGLDTEAFF. The CDR3 bases are TGTGCCATCAGGACAGGGTTGGACACTGAAGCTTTCTTT.

The V and J genes are TRBV2 and TRBJ1-6; possible D gene TRBD1, 5 bases. The CDR3 totals 15 residues. Per the germline V gene, CDR1 is SNHLY and CDR2 is FYNNEI. V shed 6 bases and J shed 7 bases, with 16 bases lying between them. CDR3 region: CASRGGGARNSPLHF. CDR3 in DNA: TGTGCCAGCAGGGGGGGTGGGGCTCGGAATTCACCCCTCCACTTT.

This clone was recorded a few times. The J gene is TRBJ1-2, the V gene TRBV6-2 or TRBV6-3; 7 bases are shared with TRBD1. J lost 8 bases, V lost 3 bases, and 6 bases had no gene match. CDR1 and CDR2 (germline): MNHEY, SVGEGT. The CDR3 totals 13 residues. The CDR3 is CASSYGDSYGYTF. The CDR3 nucleotides are TGTGCCAGCAGTTATGGGGACAGTTACGGCTACACCTTC.

The chain joins TRBV12-3 or TRBV12-4 to TRBJ1-1; D is uncertain. The germline V and J ends were trimmed by 2 bases and 12 bases, with 13 bases remaining between them. The CDR3 is made up of 12 amino acids. This CDR3 is CASSLIGASSFF. The CDR3 region has the DNA TGTGCCAGCAGTTTAATAGGAGCATCGTCTTTCTTT.

The chain carries TRBV19 and TRBJ2-3, with 7 bases fitting TRBD2. This CDR3 spans 19 amino acids. From germline, CDR1 is LNHDA and CDR2 SQIVND (reference sequence). V shed 7 bases, J shed 4 bases, and the junction held 23 bases outside the gene matches. The CDR3 is CASMGPGTRREVRPDTQYF. DNA of the CDR3: TGTGCCAGTATGGGCCCTGGGACCCGCCGGGAGGTTCGTCCAGATACGCAGTATTTT.

The chain uses TRBV6-2 or TRBV6-3 and TRBJ1-4, with 8 bases identical to TRBD1. The CDR3 runs to 17 residues. V was pared by 2 bases and J by 5 bases, with 10 bases of the junction left unmatched. CDR1 MNHEY and CDR2 SVGEGT come from the germline V gene. CDR3: CASSYGPWTGWNEKLFF. Written as DNA, the CDR3 is TGTGCCAGCAGTTACGGACCCTGGACAGGGTGGAATGAAAAACTGTTTTTT.

V usage is TRBV19 and J usage is TRBJ1-6; 8 nucleotides line up with TRBD1. V gave up 6 bases and J gave up 5 bases; unmatched junction bases: 0. CDR1 and CDR2 from the germline V gene are LNHDA and SQIVND (reference sequence). The CDR3 is made up of 13 amino acids. The DNA of the CDR3 is TGTGCCAGTAGGGACAGGGATAATTCACCCCTCCACTTT. Protein sequence: CASRDRDNSPLHF.

This chain connects TRBV4-1 to TRBJ1-2, with 7 bases fitting TRBD1. This CDR3 region has 14 residues. The J segment lost 8 bases and the V segment lost 1 base, leaving 7 bases of the junction unmatched. The germline CDR1 and CDR2 sequences are MGHRA and YSYEKL. CDR3 nucleotides: TGCGCCAGCAGCCAAGTCGGGTCAGGGGGAGGCTACACCTTC. Amino acids: CASSQVGSGGGYTF.

J is TRBJ1-6 and V is TRBV7-2; 8 bases match TRBD1. The CDR3 sequence is 15 residues long. Trimming at V came to 1 base and at J to 6 bases, leaving 2 bases not matched to a gene. The germline V gene encodes CDR1 SGHTA and CDR2 FQGNSA. The CDR3 here is CASSLVGQGNSPLHF. Written as DNA, the CDR3 is TGTGCCAGCAGCTTAGTCGGACAGGGTAATTCACCCCTCCACTTT.

The CDR3 is CAWSARTGDNQPQHF. The CDR3 bases are TGTGCCTGGAGTGCCCGGACAGGGGACAATCAGCCCCAGCATTTT. The rearrangement links TRBV30 to TRBJ1-5; 9 bases align to TRBD1. J was trimmed by 3 bases and V by 1 base; bases with no gene match: 4. This CDR3 comprises 15 residues. Germline assignment: CDR1 GTSNPN and CDR2 SVGIG (reference sequence).

The count of this clone is one. Other DNA sequences in the same sample also yield this CDR3. The chain recombines TRBV5-1 with TRBJ1-6; the D gene is possibly TRBD1 (5 bases). The CDR3 runs 14 residues. V lost 0 bases and J 10 bases, leaving 11 bases between the germline ends. The germline V gene encodes CDR1 SGHRS and CDR2 YFSETQ. CDR3 bases: TGCGCCAGCAGCTTGGACGGGGGTGGCTCACCCCTCCACTTT. It encodes CASSLDGGGSPLHF. The full variable domain, in which reference TRBV5-1 and TRBJ1-6 provide the parts outside the CDR3, is KAGVTQTPRYLIKTRGQQVTLSCSPISGHRSVSWYQQTPGQGLQFLFEYFSETQRNKGNFPGRFSGRQFSNSRSEMNVSTLELGDSALYLCASSLDGGGSPLHFGNGTRLTVT.

The chain employs TRBV6-5 and TRBJ1-3, with D tentatively TRBD1 (5 bases). V was cut by 2 bases and J by 2 bases, with 13 bases left in between. Looked up from germline, CDR1 is MNHEY and CDR2 is SVGAGI. The CDR3 covers 16 residues. The CDR3 here is CASSYGGGQTGNTIYF. CDR3 coding DNA: TGTGCCAGCAGTTACGGCGGGGGTCAGACTGGAAACACCATATATTTT.

This rearrangement joins TRBV28 to TRBJ1-2; 10 positions agree with TRBD1. The CDR3 contains 15 residues. V dropped 6 bases and J dropped 3; count of bases not matched to a gene: 7. CDR1 is MDHEN, CDR2 SYDVKM, per germline. The CDR3 spells CASSLDRGGYYGYTF. DNA for the CDR3: TGTGCCAGCAGCCTGGACAGGGGGGGGTACTATGGCTACACCTTC.

The chain is built from TRBV6-5 and TRBJ1-4; D gene ambiguous. From germline, CDR1 is MNHEY and CDR2 SVGAGI. There are 14 residues in the CDR3. V lost 5 bases and J lost 0, with 7 bases in between. The CDR3 protein is CASSKTTTNEKLFF. The CDR3 region has the DNA TGTGCCAGCAGTAAGACAACAACTAATGAAAAACTGTTTTTT.

The chain carries TRBV25-1 and TRBJ1-1, with 8 nucleotides matching TRBD1. CDR1 and CDR2 (germline): MGHDK, SYGVNS. The CDR3 contains 14 residues. V lost 0 bases to trimming and J lost 12 bases; unmatched junction nucleotides: 9. The CDR3 sequence: CASSEYRGLWGTFF. CDR3 bases: TGTGCCAGCAGTGAATACAGGGGGCTCTGGGGGACTTTCTTT.